The sequence of this T cell receptor (beta chain) was determined in a study of Graves' ophthalmopathy and Graves' hyperthyroidism. The study's findings and limits: Ophthalmopathy progression was predicted by the model at about 69% sensitivity and 72.22% specificity.

People with hyperthyroidism were aged 18 to 65 and newly diagnosed, under 2 months' duration. The evidence that diagnosis relied on was clinical symptoms, serum thyroxine, TRAb, thyroid ultrasound and orbital computed tomography. Amplified TCR beta CDR3 regions were obtained using RNA transcripts as template. RT-PCR in the first round used HTBI primers; a second-round multiplex PCR followed. Each CDR3 protein gets one entry after TCRdb re-called the multiplex PCR reads with MiXCR. The sample contains more than 300,000 distinct CDR3 sequences, roughly 15% of which appear only once. The CDR3 contains 15 residues. Germline V gene lookup returns CDR1 SGHAT and CDR2 FQNNGV. Trimming pared 6 bases from V and 3 bases from J, leaving 18 bases between. This clonotype was counted at least ten times. The target antigen is unknown.

V and J are TRBV11-2 and TRBJ2-7; D perhaps matches TRBD2 (6 bases). What was sequenced was peripheral blood. This clonotype originated in a woman aged 18-29 years with stable Graves' hyperthyroidism. CDR3 sequence: CASRSWGDSGYEQYF. The CDR3, as DNA: TGTGCCAGCAGGTCTTGGGGGGACTCGGGCTACGAGCAGTACTTC.